Here is one TCR beta chain with its context. Its antigen is as yet unknown. These data come from a study of Ad26.COV2.S vaccination and SARS-CoV-2 variants. Study observations and caveats: Possibly, TCR breadth and depth analyses underestimated total T cell responses.

The sample's treatment: around 19 received Ad26.COV2.S at low or high dose, single or two shots; about 5 received placebo; per-sample allocation not given. Collection of samples fell on day 63 after the first vaccine or placebo injection. Wuhan-strain spike was delivered by a replication-incompetent Ad26 vector. There are 12 residues in the CDR3. Germline CDR1 reads MNHEY; CDR2 reads SVGAGI. The V end was cut by 8 bases, the J end by 7 bases, with 12 bases between. Sequencing used immunoSEQ multiplex PCR; TCRdb keeps in-frame clones, though not all of them. The sample includes over 250,000 clones, 80% to 90% of them seen just once.

This sequence was found in a person between 18 and 65 years old who received the Ad26.COV2.S COVID-19 vaccine or a placebo. This material consisted of peripheral blood, taken in a trial of Ad26.COV2.S vaccine versus placebo. This chain links TRBV6-5 with TRBJ1-5, with a weak D call TRBD1 (5 bases). CDR3 nucleotide sequence: TGTGCCAGCCTCGACGGGGGGCAGCCCCAGCATTTT. This gives the protein CASLDGGQPQHF.